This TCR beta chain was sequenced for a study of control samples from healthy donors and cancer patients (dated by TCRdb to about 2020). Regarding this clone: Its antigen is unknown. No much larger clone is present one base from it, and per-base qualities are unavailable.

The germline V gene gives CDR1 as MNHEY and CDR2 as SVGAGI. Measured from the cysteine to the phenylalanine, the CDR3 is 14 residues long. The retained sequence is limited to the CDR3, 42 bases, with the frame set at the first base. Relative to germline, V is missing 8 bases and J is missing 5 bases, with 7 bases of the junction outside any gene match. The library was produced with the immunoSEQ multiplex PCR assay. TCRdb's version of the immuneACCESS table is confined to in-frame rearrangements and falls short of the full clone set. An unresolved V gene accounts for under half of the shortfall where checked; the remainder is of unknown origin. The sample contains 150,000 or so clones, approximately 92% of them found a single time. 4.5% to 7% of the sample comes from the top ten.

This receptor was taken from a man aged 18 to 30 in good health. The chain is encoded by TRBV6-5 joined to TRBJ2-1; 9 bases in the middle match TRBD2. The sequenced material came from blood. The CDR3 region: CASSASGEHNEQFF. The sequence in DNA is TGTGCCAGCTCGGCTAGCGGGGAACACAATGAGCAGTTCTTC.